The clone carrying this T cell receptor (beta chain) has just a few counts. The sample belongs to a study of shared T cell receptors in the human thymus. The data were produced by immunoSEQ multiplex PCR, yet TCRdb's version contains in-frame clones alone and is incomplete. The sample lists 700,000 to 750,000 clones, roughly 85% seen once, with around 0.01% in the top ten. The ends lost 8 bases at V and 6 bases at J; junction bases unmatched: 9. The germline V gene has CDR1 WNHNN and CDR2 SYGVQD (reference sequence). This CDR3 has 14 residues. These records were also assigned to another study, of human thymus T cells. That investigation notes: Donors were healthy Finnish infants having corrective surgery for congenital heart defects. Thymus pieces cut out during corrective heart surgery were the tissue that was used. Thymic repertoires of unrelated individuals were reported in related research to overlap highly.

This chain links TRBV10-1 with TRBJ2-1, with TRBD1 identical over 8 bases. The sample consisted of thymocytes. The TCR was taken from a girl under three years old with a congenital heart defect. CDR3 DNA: TGCGCCAGCCGACCGACAGGGGAAGGCAATGAGCAGTTCTTC. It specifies CASRPTGEGNEQFF.